These T cell receptor beta chains were read from a single sample in a study of neurological immune-mediated disorders. One entry per CDR3 protein results from TCRdb running MiXCR on the 5' RACE reads. Of roughly 62,000 distinct CDR3 sequences listed, more than 9.5% are singletons. The sample was PBMCs. These receptors were taken from a man aged 60-69 years in good health. The CDR3 runs from the conserved cysteine through the conserved F or W. Fields, in order: J gene, clone size, V gene, D gene, CDR3 protein, CDR3 DNA. The D gene is left open where the match is weak. Rows may omit the clone size; those that give it use once, few, many or a size class.

>TRBJ2-1|many|TRBV9|-
CASSVGRGSTYNEQFF
TGTGCCAGCAGCGTAGGACGGGGATCCACCTACAATGAGCAGTTCTTC
>TRBJ1-1|few|TRBV5-6|-
CASSPSGGRTEAFF
TGTGCCAGCAGCCCGAGCGGGGGTCGGACTGAAGCTTTCTTT
>TRBJ2-7|many|TRBV7-8|-
CASTTTTGPGTYEQYF
TGTGCCAGCACTACCACAACTGGACCGGGGACCTACGAGCAGTACTTC
>TRBJ2-7|many|TRBV11-2|-
CASSLDPFASGEQYF
TGTGCCAGCAGCTTAGACCCCTTCGCCTCGGGTGAGCAGTACTTC
>TRBJ2-1|many|TRBV7-8|TRBD2
CASSLRAGEQFF
TGTGCCAGCAGCTTAAGAGCGGGGGAGCAGTTCTTC
>TRBJ1-2|many|TRBV5-1|-
CASSLNRGNYGYTF
TGCGCCAGCAGCTTGAACCGGGGTAACTATGGCTACACCTTC
>TRBJ1-3|many|TRBV20-1|-
CSAPRARASGNTIYF
TGCAGTGCTCCTCGCGCCAGGGCGTCTGGAAACACCATATATTTT
>TRBJ1-3|many|TRBV5-6|TRBD1
CASSQGQQGNTIYF
TGTGCCAGCAGCCAGGGACAGCAAGGAAACACCATATATTTT
>TRBJ1-2|many|TRBV10-3|TRBD1
CAISESWKGAVYYGYTF
TGTGCCATCAGTGAGTCGTGGAAGGGGGCGGTCTACTATGGCTACACCTTC
>TRBJ1-1|many|TRBV20-1|-
CSAIGRGAFF
TGCAGTGCTATTGGTCGGGGAGCTTTCTTT
>TRBJ1-1|many|TRBV3-1|TRBD1
CASRPGTANTEAFF
TGTGCCAGCAGACCCGGGACAGCGAACACTGAAGCTTTCTTT
>TRBJ1-2|-|TRBV20-1|TRBD1
CSAREMTGHGYTF
TGCAGTGCTAGAGAGATGACAGGGCATGGCTACACCTTC
>TRBJ2-1|many|TRBV5-6|-
CASILGPTPNEQFF
TGTGCCAGCATCCTGGGTCCTACCCCCAATGAGCAGTTCTTC
>TRBJ1-2|many|TRBV7-2|-
CASSSQGLYGYTF
TGTGCCAGCAGCTCCCAGGGACTCTATGGCTACACCTTC
>TRBJ1-2|many|TRBV5-5|-
CASSLGRRLPRWDYGYTF
TGTGCCAGCAGCTTGGGGAGGCGCCTGCCCCGATGGGACTATGGCTACACCTTC
>TRBJ2-3|many|TRBV20-1|TRBD2
CSASRLGLALTDTQYF
TGCAGTGCTTCGAGACTCGGACTAGCGTTAACAGATACGCAGTATTTT
>TRBJ1-5|many|TRBV28|-
CASRQGGNQPQHF
TGTGCCAGCAGGCAGGGAGGGAATCAGCCCCAGCATTTT
>TRBJ2-2|many|TRBV11-3|-
CASSLLRGSNTGELFF
TGTGCCAGCAGCTTACTGAGGGGTTCGAACACCGGGGAGCTGTTTTTT
>TRBJ1-3|many|TRBV5-1|-
CASAISSGLRNTIYF
TGCGCCAGCGCTATCTCCTCCGGGCTTCGAAACACCATATATTTT
>TRBJ2-3|many|TRBV7-2|TRBD2
CASSFRGGDTDTQYF
TGTGCCAGCAGCTTTCGCGGGGGGGACACAGATACGCAGTATTTT
>TRBJ2-5|-|TRBV7-2|-
CASSFRGGSGGQETQYF
TGTGCCAGCAGCTTCCGGGGAGGATCGGGGGGCCAGGAGACCCAGTACTTC
>TRBJ2-7|many|TRBV10-3|-
CAISESRSNQYF
TGTGCCATCAGTGAGTCAAGGAGTAATCAGTACTTC
>TRBJ2-7|many|TRBV7-2|-
CASSLRDSRYEQYF
TGTGCCAGCAGCTTAAGAGACAGCCGCTACGAGCAGTACTTC
>TRBJ1-4|many|TRBV20-1|TRBD1
CSACRGRCEKLFF
TGCAGTGCTTGCAGGGGGAGGTGTGAAAAACTGTTTTTT
>TRBJ2-1|-|TRBV15|-
CVTNIPSTGRNEQFF
TGTGTCACCAACATCCCTTCAACAGGCCGCAATGAGCAGTTCTTC
>TRBJ2-3|many|TRBV7-2|-
CASSLGQQGTQYF
TGTGCCAGCAGCTTAGGGCAGCAAGGTACGCAGTATTTT
>TRBJ2-1|many|TRBV11-2|TRBD2
CASSLVASGLANEQFF
TGTGCCAGCAGCTTAGTCGCTTCCGGACTAGCTAATGAGCAGTTCTTC
>TRBJ2-3|many|TRBV7-8|TRBD2
CASQQSGARANTQYF
TGTGCCAGCCAACAAAGCGGGGCCAGAGCGAATACGCAGTATTTT
>TRBJ2-6|many|TRBV6-6|-
CASTLSSGANVLTF
TGTGCCAGCACCTTAAGCTCTGGGGCCAACGTCCTGACTTTC
>TRBJ2-5|-|TRBV7-9|-
CASSLVKFGETRHF
TGTGCCAGCAGCTTAGTGAAGTTCGGAGAGACCCGGCACTTC
>TRBJ2-7|many|TRBV3-1|-
CASSQEADRLYEQYF
TGTGCCAGCAGCCAAGAGGCCGACAGACTCTACGAGCAGTACTTC